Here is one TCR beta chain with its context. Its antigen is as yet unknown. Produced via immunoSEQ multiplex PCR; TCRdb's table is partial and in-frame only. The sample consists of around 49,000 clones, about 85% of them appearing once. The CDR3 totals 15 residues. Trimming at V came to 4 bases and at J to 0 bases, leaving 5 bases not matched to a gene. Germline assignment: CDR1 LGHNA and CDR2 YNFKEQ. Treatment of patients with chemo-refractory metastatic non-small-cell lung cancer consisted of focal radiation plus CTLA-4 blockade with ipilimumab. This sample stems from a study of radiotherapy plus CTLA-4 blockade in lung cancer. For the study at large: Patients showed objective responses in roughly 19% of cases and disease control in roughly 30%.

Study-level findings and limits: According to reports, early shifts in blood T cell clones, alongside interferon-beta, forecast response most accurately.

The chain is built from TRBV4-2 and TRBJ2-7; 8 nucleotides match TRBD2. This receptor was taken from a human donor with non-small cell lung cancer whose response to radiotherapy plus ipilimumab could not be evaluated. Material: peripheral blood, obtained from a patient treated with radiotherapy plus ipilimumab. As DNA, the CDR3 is TGTGCCAGCAGCCCCGCTAGCGGGTCCTCCTACGAGCAGTACTTC. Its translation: CASSPASGSSYEQYF.